This TCR beta chain was profiled in a study of Tregs in tolerant kidney transplant recipients. Looking at the study overall: The nonmyeloablative bone marrow transplants came from related graft donors, with transient mixed chimerism. Study-wide findings and caveats: Few patients were studied, so findings need validation in larger groups. Tolerant patients' donor-specific Tregs expanded beyond overall Tregs, suggesting antigen-driven growth.

The table came from immunoSEQ multiplex PCR; TCRdb's copy has only in-frame clones and leaves some out. The profile shows approximately 75,000 clones, approximately 90% of them singletons. This clone was recorded only once. What it binds is not known. The source was Tregs from blood, collected before the transplant. This TCR was sampled from a human donor who received a combined kidney and bone marrow transplant.

The CDR3 DNA reads as TGTGCCAGTAGTATAAGGGGAGGGCTTTTGGACACTGAAGCTTTCTTT. Translation gives CASSIRGGLLDTEAFF. V and J are TRBV19 and TRBJ1-1, with a possible D match to TRBD1 (5 bases). This CDR3 has 16 residues. V lost 2 bases to trimming and J lost 3 bases, with 16 bases between them. The V gene's germline CDR1 is LNHDA and CDR2 SQIVND (reference sequence).